This T cell receptor (beta chain) was identified during a study of cytomegalovirus exposure and HLA in healthy donors. Study outcomes and limitations: Per a later analysis, HLA-associated TCR beta chains showed more clonal expansion than other, equally common TCR beta chains. Many donors shared some public TCRs, even though most TCR sequences were rare.

60 Vbeta and 13 Jbeta primers were used in PCR. Profiled with immunoSEQ multiplex PCR; TCRdb holds only in-frame clones, not every one. In the table there are more than 200,000 clones, approximately 81% of which are singletons. This clone showed up just once. Its antigen remains unidentified. From germline, CDR1 is SGHDN and CDR2 FVKESK. The CDR3 runs to 14 residues. The receptor was derived from a human donor in good health. Sequenced: PBMCs. The chain uses TRBV14 and TRBJ2-5; TRBD2 matches 8 bases. Near its end, the DNA agrees better with TRBJ2-7, so the J call may be wrong. CDR3 DNA: TGTGCCAGCAGCCATTTGGGACTAGTGTACGAGCAGTACTTC. Translating it yields CASSHLGLVYEQYF.